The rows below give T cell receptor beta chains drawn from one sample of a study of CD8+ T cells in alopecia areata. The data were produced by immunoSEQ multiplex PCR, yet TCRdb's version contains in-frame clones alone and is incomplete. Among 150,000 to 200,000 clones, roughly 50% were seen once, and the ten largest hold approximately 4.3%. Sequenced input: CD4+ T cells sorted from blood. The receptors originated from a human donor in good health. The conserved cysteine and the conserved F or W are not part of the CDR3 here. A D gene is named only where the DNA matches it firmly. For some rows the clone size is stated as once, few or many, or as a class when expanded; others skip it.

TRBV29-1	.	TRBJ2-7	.	SVASRLTYEQY
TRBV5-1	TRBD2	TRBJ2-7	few	ASKPDSGSSGLTYEQY
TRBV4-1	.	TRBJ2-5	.	ASSRLGADFGETQY
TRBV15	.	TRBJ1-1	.	ATSSIQGLNTEAF
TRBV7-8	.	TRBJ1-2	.	ASSPSGGRRAANYGYT
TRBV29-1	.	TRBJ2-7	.	SVGRGPSSYEQY
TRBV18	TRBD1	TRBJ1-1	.	ATFPGQGQGTEAF
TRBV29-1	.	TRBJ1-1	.	STSPRMNTEAF
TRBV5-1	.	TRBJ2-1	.	ASSPGPGNNEQF
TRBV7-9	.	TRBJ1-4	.	ASSLSDNEKLF
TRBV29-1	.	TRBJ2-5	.	SVGPRLVQETQY
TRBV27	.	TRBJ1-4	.	ASRTRGGSEKLF
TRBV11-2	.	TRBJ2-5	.	ASSLVEQATQY
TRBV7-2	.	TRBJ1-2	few	ASSLVPPGQTYGYT
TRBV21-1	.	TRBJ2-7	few	ASSQGITYEQY
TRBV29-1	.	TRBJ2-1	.	STEVQVLGEQF
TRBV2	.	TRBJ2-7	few	ASSRTGSGEQY
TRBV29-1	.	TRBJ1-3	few	SVVSDSGNTIY
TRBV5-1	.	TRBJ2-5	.	ASSSREKTRETQY
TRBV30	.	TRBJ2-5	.	AWSVRRQETQY
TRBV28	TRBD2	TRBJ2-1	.	ASSSPGLANEQF
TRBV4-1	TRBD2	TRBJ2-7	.	ASSPIPGLASEQY
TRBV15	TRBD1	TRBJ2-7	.	ATSSPGQSYEQY
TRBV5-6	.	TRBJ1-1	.	ASSLANNQAF
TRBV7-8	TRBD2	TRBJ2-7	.	ASSPRLAGGYEQY
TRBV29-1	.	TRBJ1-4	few	SVEGKNEKLF
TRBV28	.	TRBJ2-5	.	ASSLWGMETQY
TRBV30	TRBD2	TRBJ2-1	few	AWSRLAGTNEQF